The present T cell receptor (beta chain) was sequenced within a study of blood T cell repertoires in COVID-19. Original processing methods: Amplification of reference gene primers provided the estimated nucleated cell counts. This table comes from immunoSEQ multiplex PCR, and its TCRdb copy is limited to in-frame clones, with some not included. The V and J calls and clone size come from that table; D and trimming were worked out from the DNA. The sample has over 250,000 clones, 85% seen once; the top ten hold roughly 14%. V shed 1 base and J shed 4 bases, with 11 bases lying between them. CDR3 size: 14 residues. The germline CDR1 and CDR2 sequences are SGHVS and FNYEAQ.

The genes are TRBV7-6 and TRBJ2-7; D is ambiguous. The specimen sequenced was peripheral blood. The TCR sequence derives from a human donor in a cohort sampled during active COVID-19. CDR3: CASSLGGSPYEQYF. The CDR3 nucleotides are TGTGCCAGCAGCTTAGGCGGCAGCCCATACGAGCAGTACTTC.